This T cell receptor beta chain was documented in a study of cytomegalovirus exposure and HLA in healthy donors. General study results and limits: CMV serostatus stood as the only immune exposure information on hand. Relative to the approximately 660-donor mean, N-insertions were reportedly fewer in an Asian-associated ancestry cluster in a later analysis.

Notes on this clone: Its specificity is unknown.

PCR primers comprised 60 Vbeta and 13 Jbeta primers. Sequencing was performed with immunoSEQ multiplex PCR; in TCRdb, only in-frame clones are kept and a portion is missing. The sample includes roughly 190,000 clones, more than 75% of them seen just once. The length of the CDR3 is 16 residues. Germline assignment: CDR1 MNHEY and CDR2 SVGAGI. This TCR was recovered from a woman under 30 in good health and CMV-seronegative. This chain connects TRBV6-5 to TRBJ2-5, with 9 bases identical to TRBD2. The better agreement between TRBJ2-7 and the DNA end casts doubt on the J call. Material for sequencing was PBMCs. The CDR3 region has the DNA TGTGCCAGCAGTTACGACGGCGGGAGGGCCGTATACGAGCAGTACTTC. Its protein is CASSYDGGRAVYEQYF.